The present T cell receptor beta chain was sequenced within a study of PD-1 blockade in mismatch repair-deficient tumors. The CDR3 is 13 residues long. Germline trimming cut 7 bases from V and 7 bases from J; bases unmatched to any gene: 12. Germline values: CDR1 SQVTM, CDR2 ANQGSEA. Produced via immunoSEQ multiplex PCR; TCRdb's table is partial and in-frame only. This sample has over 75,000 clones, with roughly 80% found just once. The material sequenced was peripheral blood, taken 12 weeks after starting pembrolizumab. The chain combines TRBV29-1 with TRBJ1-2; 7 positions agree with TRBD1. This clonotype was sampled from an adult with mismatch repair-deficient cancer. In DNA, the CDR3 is TGCAGCGCCGCCATAACAGGGGACAGTGGCTACACCTTC. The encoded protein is CSAAITGDSGYTF.